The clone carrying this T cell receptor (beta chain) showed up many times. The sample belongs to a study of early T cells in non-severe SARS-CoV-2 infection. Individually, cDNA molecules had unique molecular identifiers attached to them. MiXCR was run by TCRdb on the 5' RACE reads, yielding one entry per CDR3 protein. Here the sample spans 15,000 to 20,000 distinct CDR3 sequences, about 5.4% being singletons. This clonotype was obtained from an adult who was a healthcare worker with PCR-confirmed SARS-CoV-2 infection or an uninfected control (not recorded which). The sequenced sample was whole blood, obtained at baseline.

The CDR3 nucleotides read TGTGCCAGCAGCGTAGAACAGGGTTTGTACTACGAGCAGTACTTC. Translation: CASSVEQGLYYEQYF. V gene TRBV9 combines with J gene TRBJ2-7; TRBD1 is a possible D gene (6 bases). V was clipped by 0 bases and J by 3 bases, with 13 bases between them. CDR1 is SGDLS, CDR2 YYNGEE, per germline. This CDR3 spans 15 amino acids.